This is a list of T cell receptor beta chains from one sample in a study of shared clonotypes between healthy human individuals. TCRdb's copy holds only in-frame clones and misses some; the assay was immunoSEQ multiplex PCR. The data contain around 2.1 million clones, approximately 96% of them singletons. The sample consisted of naive CD4+ T cells sorted from blood. These receptors were obtained from a man younger than 35 in good health. The CDR3 runs from the conserved cysteine through the conserved F or W. Fields, in order: CDR3 length, J gene, V gene, D gene, CDR3 protein. D genes are given only for firm matches.

>16|TRBJ1-4|TRBV6-4|NA
CAMESEEGATNEKLFF
>12|TRBJ2-3|TRBV9|NA
CASSVITDTQYF
>15|TRBJ2-2|TRBV6-1|NA
CASSEPASDTGELFF
>18|TRBJ2-7|TRBV7-9|TRBD2
CASSSPGLAGVRSYEQYF
>15|TRBJ2-1|TRBV5-1|TRBD2
CASSSGTSGSNEQFF
>16|TRBJ1-6|TRBV19|NA
CASSPRHSSYNSPLHF
>10|TRBJ2-1|TRBV2|NA
CASSENEQFF
>19|TRBJ1-2|TRBV4-1|TRBD1
CASSQPPDRANTDSYGYTF
>16|TRBJ1-6|TRBV14|NA
CASSQVRPQGTSPLHF
>18|TRBJ2-1|TRBV7-9|NA
CASSLGGGLNPLYNEQFF
>15|TRBJ2-2|TRBV5-1|TRBD2
CASSVGGRLAGELFF
>16|TRBJ2-3|TRBV10-2|NA
CASSESTLTGARGQYF
>15|TRBJ2-7|TRBV6-1|TRBD1
CASSEPPTGNYEQYF
>16|TRBJ1-3|TRBV28|NA
CASTSGSFSSGNTIYF
>13|TRBJ1-2|TRBV28|TRBD1
CASSSTGSYGYTF
>15|TRBJ2-7|TRBV5-1|NA
CASSLLAGSSYEQYF
>15|TRBJ2-2|TRBV4-1|NA
CASSQDPGGTGELFF
>13|TRBJ2-5|TRBV30|NA
CAWSDDRFETQYF
>19|TRBJ2-1|TRBV4-1|TRBD2
CASSQEIFGSGGARDEQFF
>15|TRBJ2-7|TRBV7-9|NA
CASSYGSPNSDEQYF
>12|TRBJ1-5|TRBV19|NA
CASSIVGGPQHF
>14|TRBJ1-2|TRBV7-9|TRBD1
CASSPDRLLYGYTF
>14|TRBJ1-5|TRBV2|NA
CASSEGNLPEAQHF
>14|TRBJ2-2|TRBV5-1|NA
CASSFTGSTGELFF
>16|TRBJ2-5|TRBV18|TRBD2
CASSPLLAGGQETQYF
>16|TRBJ1-2|TRBV10-3|NA
CAISESDSSFYYGYTF
>14|TRBJ2-4|TRBV6-1|TRBD1
CASRTGTGKNIQYF
>13|TRBJ1-5|TRBV6-1|NA
CASTGDFDQPQHF
>14|TRBJ2-7|TRBV5-4|NA
CASSLDKAAYEQYF
>12|TRBJ2-7|TRBV29-1|NA
CSVVGLSYEQYF
>14|TRBJ1-4|TRBV9|NA
CASRREGVNEKLFF
>17|TRBJ2-3|TRBV5-4|TRBD1
CASSLAGDSSRTDTQYF
>15|TRBJ2-5|TRBV6-6|NA
CASSLGGTSLETQYF
>16|TRBJ1-5|TRBV28|TRBD1
CASSLIPGGTGQPQHF
>15|TRBJ2-2|TRBV2|TRBD1
CASSKDRGLTGELFF
>12|TRBJ2-5|TRBV27|NA
CASSWRQETQYF
>17|TRBJ2-5|TRBV5-1|TRBD2
CASSLDSSGGKQETQYF
>13|TRBJ1-2|TRBV29-1|TRBD1
CSVGQGVGAGYTF
>15|TRBJ1-1|TRBV6-5|NA
CASSYNAGVGAEAFF
>12|TRBJ1-5|TRBV18|NA
CASSPGNQPQHF
>14|TRBJ2-1|TRBV6-4|TRBD2
CASSDGGTSDEQFF
>14|TRBJ1-4|TRBV5-1|TRBD1
CASSSGTVYEKLFF
>13|TRBJ2-7|TRBV29-1|NA
CSVEAGFPDEQYF
>13|TRBJ1-5|TRBV10-3|NA
CAISEFENQPQHF
>14|TRBJ1-1|TRBV5-4|TRBD1
CASSHTGENTEAFF
>13|TRBJ2-7|TRBV30|NA
CAWSTGTTYEQYF
>14|TRBJ1-1|TRBV19|NA
CASKLTPGNTEAFF
>13|TRBJ1-4|TRBV11-2|TRBD1
CASSLGTAEKLFF